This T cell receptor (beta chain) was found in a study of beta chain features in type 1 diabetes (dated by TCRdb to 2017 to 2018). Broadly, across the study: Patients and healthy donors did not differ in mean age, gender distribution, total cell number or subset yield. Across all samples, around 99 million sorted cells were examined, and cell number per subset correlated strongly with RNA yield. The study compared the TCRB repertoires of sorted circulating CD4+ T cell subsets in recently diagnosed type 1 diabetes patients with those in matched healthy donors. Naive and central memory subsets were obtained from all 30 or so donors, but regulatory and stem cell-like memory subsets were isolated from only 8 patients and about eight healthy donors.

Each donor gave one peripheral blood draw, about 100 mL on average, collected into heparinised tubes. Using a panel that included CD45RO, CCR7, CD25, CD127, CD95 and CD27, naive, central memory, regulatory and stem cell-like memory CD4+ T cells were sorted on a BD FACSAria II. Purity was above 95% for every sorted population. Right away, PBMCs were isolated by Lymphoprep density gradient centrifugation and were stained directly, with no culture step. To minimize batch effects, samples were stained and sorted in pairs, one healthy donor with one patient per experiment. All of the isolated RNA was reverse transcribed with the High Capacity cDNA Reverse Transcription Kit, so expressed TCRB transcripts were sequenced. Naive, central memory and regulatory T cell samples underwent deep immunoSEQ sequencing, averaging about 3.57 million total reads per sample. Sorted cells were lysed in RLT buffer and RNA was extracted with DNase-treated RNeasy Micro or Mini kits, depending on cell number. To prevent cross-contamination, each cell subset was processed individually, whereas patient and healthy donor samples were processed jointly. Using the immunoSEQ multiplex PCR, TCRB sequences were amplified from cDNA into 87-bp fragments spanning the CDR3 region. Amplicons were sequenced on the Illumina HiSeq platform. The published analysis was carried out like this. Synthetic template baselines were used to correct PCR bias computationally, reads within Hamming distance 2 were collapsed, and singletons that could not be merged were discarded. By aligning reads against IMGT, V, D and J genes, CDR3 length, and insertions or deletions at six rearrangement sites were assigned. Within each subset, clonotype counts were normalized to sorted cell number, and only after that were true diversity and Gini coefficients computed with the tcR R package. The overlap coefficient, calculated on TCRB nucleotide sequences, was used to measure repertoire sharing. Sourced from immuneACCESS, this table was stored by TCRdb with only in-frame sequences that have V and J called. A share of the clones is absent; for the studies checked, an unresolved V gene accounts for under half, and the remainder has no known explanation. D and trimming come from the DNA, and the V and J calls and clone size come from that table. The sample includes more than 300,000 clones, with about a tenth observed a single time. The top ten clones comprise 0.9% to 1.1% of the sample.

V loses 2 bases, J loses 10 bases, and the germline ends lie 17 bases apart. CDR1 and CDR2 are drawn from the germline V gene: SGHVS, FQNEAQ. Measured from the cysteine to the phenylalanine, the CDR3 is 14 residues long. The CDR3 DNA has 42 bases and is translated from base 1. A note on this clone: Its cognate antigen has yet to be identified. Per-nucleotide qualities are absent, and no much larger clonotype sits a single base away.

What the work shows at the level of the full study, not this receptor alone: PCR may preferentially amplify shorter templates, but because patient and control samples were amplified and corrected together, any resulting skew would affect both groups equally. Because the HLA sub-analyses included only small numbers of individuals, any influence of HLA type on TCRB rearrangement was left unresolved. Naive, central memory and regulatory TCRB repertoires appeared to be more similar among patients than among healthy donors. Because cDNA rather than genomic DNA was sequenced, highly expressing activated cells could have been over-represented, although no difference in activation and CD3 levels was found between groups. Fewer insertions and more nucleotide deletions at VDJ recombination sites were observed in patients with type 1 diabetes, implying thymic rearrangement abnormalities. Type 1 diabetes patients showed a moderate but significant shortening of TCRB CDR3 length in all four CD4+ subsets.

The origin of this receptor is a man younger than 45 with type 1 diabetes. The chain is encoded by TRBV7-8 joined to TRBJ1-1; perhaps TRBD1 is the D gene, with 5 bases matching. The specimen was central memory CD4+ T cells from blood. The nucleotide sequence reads TGTGCCAGCAGCTTACCTGGGGGGACGCGGGCAGCTTTCTTT. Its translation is CASSLPGGTRAAFF.